The sequence of this T cell receptor beta chain was determined in a study of CD8 T cells in ankylosing spondylitis. Looked up from germline, CDR1 is SQVTM and CDR2 is ANQGSEA. CDR3 length: 12 amino acids. The V and J ends lost 6 bases and 1 base respectively, with 8 bases between them. TCRdb independently ran MiXCR on the 5' RACE reads; one entry per CDR3 protein. In the table there are more than 400,000 distinct CDR3 sequences, less than 6% of which are singletons. General study results and limits: Reportedly, significant enrichment of disease-linked clones occurred in matched ankylosing spondylitis synovial fluid. A TCR beta motif of several highly homologous variants appeared characteristic of ankylosing spondylitis blood.

There are many counts of this clonotype. Its antigen is as yet unknown. The sample comprised blood, either unsorted or a sorted T cell fraction (not recorded which). This chain uses TRBV29-1 with TRBJ2-3; the D gene is possibly TRBD2 (6 bases). This receptor was identified in a male donor with ankylosing spondylitis. The CDR3 loop is CSVASGTDTQYF. The CDR3 DNA sequence: TGCAGCGTCGCTAGCGGCACAGATACGCAGTATTTT.